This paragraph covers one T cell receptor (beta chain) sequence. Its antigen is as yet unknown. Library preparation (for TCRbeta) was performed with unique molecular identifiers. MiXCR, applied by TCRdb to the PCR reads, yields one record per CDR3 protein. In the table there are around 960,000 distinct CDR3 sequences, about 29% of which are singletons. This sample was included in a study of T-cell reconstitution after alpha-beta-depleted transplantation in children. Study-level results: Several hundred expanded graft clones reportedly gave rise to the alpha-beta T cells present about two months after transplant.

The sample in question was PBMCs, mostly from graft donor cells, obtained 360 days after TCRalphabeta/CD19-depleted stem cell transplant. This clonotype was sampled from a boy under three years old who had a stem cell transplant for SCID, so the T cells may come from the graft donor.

The CDR3 DNA follows: TGCGCCACCTCCTGGCGGGAGCGCACCGGGGAGCTGTTTTTT. Its translation is CATSWRERTGELFF. This rearrangement joins TRBV10-2 to TRBJ2-2; TRBD2 aligns across 7 bases. This CDR3 contains 14 residues. With 10 bases clipped from V and 4 bases from J, the junction kept 9 bases outside the gene matches. Germline CDR1 and CDR2: WSHSY and SAAADI.